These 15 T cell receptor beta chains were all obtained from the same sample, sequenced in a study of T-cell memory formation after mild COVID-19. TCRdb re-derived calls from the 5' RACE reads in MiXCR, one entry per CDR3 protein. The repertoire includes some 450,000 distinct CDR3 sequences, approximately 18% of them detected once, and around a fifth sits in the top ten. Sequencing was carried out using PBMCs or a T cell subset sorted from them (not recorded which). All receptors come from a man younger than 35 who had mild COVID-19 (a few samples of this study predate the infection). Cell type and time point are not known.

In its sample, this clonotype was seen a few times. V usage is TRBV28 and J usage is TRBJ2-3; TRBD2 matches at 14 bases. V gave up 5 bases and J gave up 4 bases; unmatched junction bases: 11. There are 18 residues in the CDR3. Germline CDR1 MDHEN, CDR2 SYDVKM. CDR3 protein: CASSPRLAGGPVADTQYF. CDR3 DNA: TGTGCCAGCAGTCCGCGACTAGCGGGGGGGCCAGTCGCAGATACGCAGTATTTT.

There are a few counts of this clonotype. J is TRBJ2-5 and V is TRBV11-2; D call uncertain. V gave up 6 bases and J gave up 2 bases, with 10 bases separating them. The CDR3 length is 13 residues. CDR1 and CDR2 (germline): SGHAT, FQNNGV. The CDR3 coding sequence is TGTGCCAGCAGACGAGATATGCAAGAGACCCAGTACTTC. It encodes CASRRDMQETQYF.

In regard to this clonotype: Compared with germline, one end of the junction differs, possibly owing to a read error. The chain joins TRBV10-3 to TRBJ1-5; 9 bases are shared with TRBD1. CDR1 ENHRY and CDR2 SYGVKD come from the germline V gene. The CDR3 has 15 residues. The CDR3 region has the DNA TGTGCCATCAGGGAGTCCGGGACAGGGAATCAGCCCCAGCATTTT. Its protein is CAIRESGTGNQPQHF.

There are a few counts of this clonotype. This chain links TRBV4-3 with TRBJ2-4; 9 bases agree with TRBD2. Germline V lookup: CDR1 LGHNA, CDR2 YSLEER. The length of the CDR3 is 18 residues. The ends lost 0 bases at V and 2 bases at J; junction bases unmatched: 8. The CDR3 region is CASSQDYSGGLPKNIQYF. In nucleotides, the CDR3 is TGCGCCAGCAGCCAAGATTATAGCGGGGGACTGCCCAAAAACATTCAGTACTTC.

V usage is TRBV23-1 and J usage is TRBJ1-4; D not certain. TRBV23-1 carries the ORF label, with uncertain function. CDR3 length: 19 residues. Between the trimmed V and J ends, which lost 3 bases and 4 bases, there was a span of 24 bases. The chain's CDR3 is CASSQSKVRYRFLNEKLFF. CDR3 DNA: TGCGCCAGCAGTCAGTCGAAAGTCCGTTATAGGTTCCTTAATGAAAAACTGTTTTTT.

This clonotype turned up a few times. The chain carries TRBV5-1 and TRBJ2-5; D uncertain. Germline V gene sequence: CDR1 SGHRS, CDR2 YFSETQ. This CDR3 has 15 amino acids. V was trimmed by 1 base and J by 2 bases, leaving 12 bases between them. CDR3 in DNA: TGCGCCAGCAGCTTGCCGGACGAGCGACAAGAGACCCAGTACTTC. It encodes CASSLPDERQETQYF.

CDR3 loop: CASSSQGVRVSETQYF. The CDR3 DNA sequence: TGTGCCAGCAGTTCCCAGGGGGTGCGGGTATCAGAGACCCAGTACTTC. This rearrangement joins TRBV6-6 to TRBJ2-5; 7 bases agree with TRBD1. Germline V gene data show CDR1 as MNHNY and CDR2 as SVGAGI (reference sequence). The CDR3 has 16 amino acids. V was clipped by 4 bases and J by 4 bases; unmatched bases: 12.

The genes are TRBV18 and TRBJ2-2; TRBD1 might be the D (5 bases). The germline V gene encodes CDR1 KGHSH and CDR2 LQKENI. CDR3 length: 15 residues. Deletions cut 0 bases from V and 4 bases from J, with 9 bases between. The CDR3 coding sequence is TGTGCCAGCTCACCACCGAGCAGGGTCACCGGGGAGCTGTTTTTT. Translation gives CASSPPSRVTGELFF.

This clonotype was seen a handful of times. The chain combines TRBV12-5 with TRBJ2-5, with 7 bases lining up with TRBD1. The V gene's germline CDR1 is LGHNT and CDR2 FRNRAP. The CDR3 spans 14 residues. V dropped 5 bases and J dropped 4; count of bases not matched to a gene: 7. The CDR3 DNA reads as TGTGCTAGTGGTGCCAGGACAGGAATAGAGACCCAGTACTTC. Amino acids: CASGARTGIETQYF.

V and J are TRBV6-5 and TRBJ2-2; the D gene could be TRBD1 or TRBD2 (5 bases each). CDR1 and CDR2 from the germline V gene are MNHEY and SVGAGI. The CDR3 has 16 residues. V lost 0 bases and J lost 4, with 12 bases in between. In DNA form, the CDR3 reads TGTGCCAGCAGTTACTCCCCTAGCCAGGGCACCGGGGAGCTGTTTTTT. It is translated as CASSYSPSQGTGELFF.

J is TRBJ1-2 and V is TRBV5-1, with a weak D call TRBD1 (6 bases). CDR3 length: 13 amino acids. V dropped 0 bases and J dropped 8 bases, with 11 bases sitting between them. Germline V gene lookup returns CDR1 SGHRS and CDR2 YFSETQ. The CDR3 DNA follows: TGCGCCAGCAGCTTGGCCCCAGGGGACGGCTACACCTTC. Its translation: CASSLAPGDGYTF.

CDR3 protein: CASSFSGIQQETQYF. In DNA, the CDR3 is TGTGCCAGCAGTTTCTCAGGTATACAGCAAGAGACCCAGTACTTC. The J gene is TRBJ2-5, the V gene TRBV9; D ambiguous. There are 15 residues in the CDR3. The germline CDR1 and CDR2 sequences are SGDLS and YYNGEE. The V gene lost 5 bases and the J gene lost 2 bases, with 16 bases spanning the gap.

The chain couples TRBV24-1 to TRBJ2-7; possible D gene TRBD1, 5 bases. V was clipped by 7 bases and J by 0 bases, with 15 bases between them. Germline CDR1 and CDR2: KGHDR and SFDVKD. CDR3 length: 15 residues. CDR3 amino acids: CATRRQNLSSYEQYV. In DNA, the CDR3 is TGTGCCACCAGGAGACAGAATCTAAGCTCCTACGAGCAGTACGTC.

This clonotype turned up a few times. The CDR3 region is CASSFSPSRVGDYEQYV. As DNA, the CDR3 is TGTGCCAGCAGCTTTTCCCCCAGCAGGGTCGGGGACTACGAGCAGTACGTC. V gene TRBV5-6 combines with J gene TRBJ2-7, with D possibly being TRBD1 or TRBD2 (5 bases each). CDR1 is SGHDT, CDR2 YYEEEE, per germline. There are 17 residues in the CDR3. Trimming pared 2 bases from V and 3 bases from J, leaving 21 bases between.

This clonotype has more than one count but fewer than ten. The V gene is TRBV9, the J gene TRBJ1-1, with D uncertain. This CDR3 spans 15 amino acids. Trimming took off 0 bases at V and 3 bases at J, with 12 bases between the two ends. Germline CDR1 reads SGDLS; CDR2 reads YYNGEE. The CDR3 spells CASSVAPNRDTEAFF. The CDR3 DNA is TGTGCCAGCAGCGTAGCCCCTAATCGGGACACTGAAGCTTTCTTT.